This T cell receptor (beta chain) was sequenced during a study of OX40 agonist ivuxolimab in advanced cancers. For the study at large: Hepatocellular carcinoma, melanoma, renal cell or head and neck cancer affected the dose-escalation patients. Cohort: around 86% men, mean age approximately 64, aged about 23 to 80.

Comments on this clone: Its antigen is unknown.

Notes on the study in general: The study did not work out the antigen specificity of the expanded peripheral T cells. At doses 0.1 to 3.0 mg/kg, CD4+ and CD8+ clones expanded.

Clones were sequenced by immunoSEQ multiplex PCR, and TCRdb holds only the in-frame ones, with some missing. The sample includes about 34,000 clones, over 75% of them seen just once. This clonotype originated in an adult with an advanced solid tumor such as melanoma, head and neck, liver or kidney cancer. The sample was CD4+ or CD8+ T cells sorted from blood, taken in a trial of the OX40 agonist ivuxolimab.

In DNA form, the CDR3 reads TGTGCCAGCAGTCGGACAGGGGTTAACTATGGCTACACCTTC. This translates into CASSRTGVNYGYTF. The J gene is TRBJ1-2, the V gene TRBV6-1, with TRBD1 matching over 9 bases. The CDR3 totals 14 residues. V gave up 5 bases and J gave up 1 base; unmatched junction bases: 2. Germline V CDR1 and CDR2: MNHNS, SASEGT.